This TCR beta chain is drawn from a study of a mutant IDH1 vaccine in newly diagnosed glioma. Study details: Treated patients comprised 62.5% males and approximately 38% females, mean age 40.4 years. Antecedent treatment encompassed radiotherapy, temozolomide, or their combination; the majority received both. Study results and limitations: No link was apparently found between pseudoprogression and changes in top peripheral T cell clonotypes.

On this clone: Antigen unknown.

The time point denotes: baseline, week 1 (first vaccination visit). Specified treatment: pre-vaccination baseline after standard-of-care therapy. Profiled with immunoSEQ multiplex PCR; TCRdb holds only in-frame clones, not every one. The data contain roughly 38,000 clones, 80% to 95% of them seen just once; the ten biggest clones take up under 20%. The length of the CDR3 is 15 residues. Germline CDR1 is ENHRY and CDR2 is SYGVKD. Deletions cut 3 bases from V and 2 bases from J, with 13 bases between. This chain connects TRBV10-3 to TRBJ1-1; D is unclear. This material consisted of PBMCs, taken from a glioma patient treated with radiotherapy, temozolomide or both. The TCR was taken from a man between 18 and 29 years old with glioma. The CDR3 reads CAISDGRTGNTEAFF. The DNA for the CDR3 is TGTGCCATCAGTGACGGACGGACGGGTAACACTGAAGCTTTCTTT.